These 26 T cell receptor beta chains came from one sample sequenced in a study of identifying expanded T cells in peripheral blood (dated by TCRdb to the late 2010s). Library method: the immunoSEQ multiplex PCR assay. TCRdb obtained this table from immuneACCESS and retained in-frame rearrangements with V and J assigned. These tables miss some clones; where compared with another copy, unresolved V genes account for less than half of the shortfall, and the remainder is unexplained. This sample holds over 70,000 clones; around 89% were observed only once. Of the sample, 19% falls within the top ten clones. The sequenced material came from blood. The receptors derive from a person between 18 and 69 years old in good health.

In DNA form, the CDR3 reads TGCGCCAGCAGCCCGAGGGTCGAGGGCTACGAGCAGTACTTC. Its translation is CASSPRVEGYEQYF. The V call is TRBV4-3, the J call TRBJ2-7, with a weak D call TRBD2 (5 bases). CDR1 is LGHNA, CDR2 YSLEER, per germline. The germline V and J ends were trimmed by 4 bases and 3 bases, with 13 bases remaining between them. This CDR3 spans 14 amino acids.

This clone was seen a few times. J is TRBJ1-6 and V is TRBV25-1, with 8 bases matching TRBD1. This CDR3 is built from 15 residues. The germline V gene has CDR1 MGHDK and CDR2 SYGVNS. The V segment lost 4 bases and the J segment 7 bases; nucleotides outside the gene matches: 6. This CDR3 reads CASSARTGKNSPLHF. CDR3 nucleotides: TGTGCCAGCAGTGCCCGGACAGGGAAGAATTCACCCCTCCACTTT.

This clone is a singleton in its sample. This sample includes further DNA sequences coding for the same CDR3. The chain joins TRBV5-4 to TRBJ1-4; D is uncertain. This CDR3 is 15 amino acids long. Trimming took off 0 bases at V and 6 bases at J, with 12 bases between the two ends. Germline CDR1 and CDR2: SGHNT and YYREEE (reference sequence). CDR3 nucleotide sequence: TGTGCCAGCAGCTTGGGGCCGGGAGTTGATGAAAAACTGTTTTTT. It is translated as CASSLGPGVDEKLFF.

This sequence joins TRBV4-3 and TRBJ1-6; no firm D call. CDR1 LGHNA and CDR2 YSLEER come from the germline V gene. The CDR3 is 13 amino acids. Trimming took off 7 bases at V and 7 bases at J, with 11 bases between the two ends. The CDR3: CASTLGGNSPLHF. The DNA for the CDR3 is TGCGCCAGCACCCTCGGCGGCAATTCACCCCTCCACTTT.

The chain joins TRBV7-9 to TRBJ1-2; tentatively, D is TRBD1 (5 bases). The ends were cut back, 6 bases at V and 6 bases at J, with 17 bases in the middle. Germline V gene sequence: CDR1 SEHNR, CDR2 FQNEAQ (reference sequence). The CDR3 covers 14 residues. CDR3 in DNA: TGTGCCAGCAGTGGGACGGGGGGTGAGGATGGCTACACCTTC. It codes for CASSGTGGEDGYTF.

V gene TRBV30 combines with J gene TRBJ2-7; the D gene is possibly TRBD1 (6 bases). The CDR3 runs 14 residues. The ends were cut back, 5 bases at V and 0 bases at J, with 14 bases in the middle. CDR1 is GTSNPN, CDR2 SVGIG, per germline (reference sequence). The CDR3 DNA is TGTGCCTGGCAGGGGACACCTAGCTCCTACGAGCAGTACTTC. It encodes CAWQGTPSSYEQYF.

This chain links TRBV6-1 with TRBJ1-2, with D hard to call. This CDR3 comprises 13 residues. V was pared by 11 bases and J by 1 base, with 14 bases between. Germline V gene data show CDR1 as MNHNS and CDR2 as SASEGT. DNA for the CDR3: TGTGCCTCCCCTAACCCTCTTAACTATGGCTACACCTTC. Translation: CASPNPLNYGYTF.

The table lists this clone with a few counts. The V and J genes are TRBV4-1 and TRBJ2-2; D not resolved. The CDR3 runs to 13 residues. Germline V gene lookup returns CDR1 MGHRA and CDR2 YSYEKL. Trimming left V 1 base short and J 4 bases short, with 4 bases between. In nucleotides, the CDR3 is TGCGCCAGCAGCCAAGGGACCACCGGGGAGCTGTTTTTT. It specifies CASSQGTTGELFF.

The chain employs TRBV29-1 and TRBJ1-1; 8 bases are shared with TRBD1. Unmatched junction bases numbered 9, after V lost 4 bases and J lost 5 bases. CDR1 and CDR2 (germline): SQVTM, ANQGSEA. The CDR3 contains 14 residues. This CDR3 reads CSVARGPLETEAFF. CDR3 DNA sequence: TGCAGCGTTGCCAGGGGGCCATTGGAAACTGAAGCTTTCTTT.

The J gene is TRBJ2-2, the V gene TRBV30; D gene uncertain. This CDR3 is 14 amino acids long. V lost 2 bases and J 3 bases, leaving 10 bases between the germline ends. Germline CDR1 is GTSNPN and CDR2 is SVGIG (reference sequence). The CDR3 DNA is TGTGCCTGGAGTATGGCGCGGCACACCGGGGAGCTGTTTTTT. Residues: CAWSMARHTGELFF.

The rearrangement joins TRBV21-1 to TRBJ2-3; the table assigns TRBD2, which was not confirmed against the DNA. TRBV21-1 is a pseudogene locus. The CDR3 runs 15 residues. This CDR3 reads CASREAGTSTDTQYF. CDR3 DNA sequence: TGTGCCAGCAGGGAAGCGGGGACCAGCACAGATACGCAGTATTTT.

The chain is built from TRBV28 and TRBJ2-1; D is perhaps TRBD1 or TRBD2 (5 bases each). V lost 6 bases to trimming and J lost 7 bases, with 16 bases between them. CDR3 length equals 14 residues. The germline V gene has CDR1 MDHEN and CDR2 SYDVKM. CDR3 nucleotides: TGTGCCAGCAGGGGGGATTTGAAAGGGAATGAGCAGTTCTTC. Amino acids: CASRGDLKGNEQFF. The full variable domain, in which reference TRBV28 and TRBJ2-1 provide the parts outside the CDR3, is DVKVTQSSRYLVKRTGEKVFLECVQDMDHENMFWYRQDPGLGLRLIYFSYDVKMKEKGDIPEGYSVSREKKERFSLILESASTNQTSMYLCASRGDLKGNEQFFGPGTRLTVL.

This chain links TRBV21-1 with TRBJ2-7; the table assigns TRBD1, which was not confirmed against the DNA. TRBV21-1 counts as a pseudogene. The CDR3 runs to 16 residues. The CDR3 protein is CASTYSPGTVSYEQYF. In nucleotides, the CDR3 is TGTGCCAGCACCTACAGTCCCGGGACAGTCTCCTACGAGCAGTACTTC.

The V and J genes are TRBV6-5 and TRBJ1-1; 8 bases line up with TRBD1. CDR3 size: 15 residues. The V gene's germline CDR1 is MNHEY and CDR2 SVGAGI. Trimming took 6 bases from V and 5 from J; bases not matched to a gene: 11. The CDR3 nucleotides are TGTGCCAGCAGCCGCTGGCAGGGGGCCTCGACTGAAGCTTTCTTT. Its protein product is CASSRWQGASTEAFF.

The V call is TRBV2, the J call TRBJ2-7; 10 positions match TRBD1. Germline assignment: CDR1 SNHLY and CDR2 FYNNEI. This CDR3 has 14 amino acids. The V gene end was trimmed by 5 bases and the J gene end by 5 bases; junction bases not matched to a gene: 6. CDR3 residues: CASSWTGGRDEQYF. For the CDR3, the DNA is TGTGCCAGCAGTTGGACAGGGGGAAGAGACGAGCAGTACTTC. The full variable domain, its missing parts supplied by reference TRBV2 and TRBJ2-7, is EPEVTQTPSHQVTQMGQEVILRCVPISNHLYFYWYRQILGQKVEFLVSFYNNEISEKSEIFDDQFSVERPDGSNFTLKIRSTKLEDSAMYFCASSWTGGRDEQYFGPGTRLTVT.

This sequence joins TRBV9 and TRBJ1-2; 12 bases are shared with TRBD1. The CDR3 covers 16 residues. V shed 0 bases and J 5 bases; nucleotides not matched to a gene: 5. Per the germline V gene, CDR1 is SGDLS and CDR2 is YYNGEE. CDR3 residues: CASSVGGTGGKYGYTF. The CDR3 region has the DNA TGTGCCAGCAGCGTAGGTGGGACAGGGGGCAAATATGGCTACACCTTC.

The chain couples TRBV28 to TRBJ2-7; 7 bases fit TRBD1. Germline values: CDR1 MDHEN, CDR2 SYDVKM. Trimming removed 3 bases from V and 4 bases from J; junction bases left unmatched: 6. The CDR3 runs 14 residues. The CDR3 DNA is TGTGCCAGCAGTTTGGGTGGACAGGAGTACGAGCAGTACTTC. Its protein product is CASSLGGQEYEQYF.

This chain connects TRBV5-8 to TRBJ1-1; 7 positions agree with TRBD1. Germline V CDR1 and CDR2: SGHTS, YDEGEE. The trim removed 4 bases at V and 3 bases at J, leaving 9 bases unmatched. The CDR3 spans 15 residues. The CDR3 coding sequence is TGTGCCAGCAGCGTTACAGGGGATTGGTACACTGAAGCTTTCTTT. Encoded protein: CASSVTGDWYTEAFF.

The V call is TRBV4-3, the J call TRBJ2-5, with 8 bases fitting TRBD1. The CDR3 totals 15 residues. V was clipped by 3 bases and J by 9 bases; unmatched bases: 12. The germline gives CDR1 LGHNA, CDR2 YSLEER. As DNA, the CDR3 is TGCGCCAGCAGCCATGGGGTAGACAGGGGAGAACCCCAGTACTTC. Its translation: CASSHGVDRGEPQYF.

The chain is built from TRBV4-2 and TRBJ1-3, with a tentative D call TRBD1 (5 bases). The CDR3 has 17 amino acids. From germline, CDR1 is LGHNA and CDR2 YNFKEQ. Trimming pared 1 base from V and 4 bases from J, leaving 17 bases between. The CDR3 nucleotides read TGTGCCAGCAGCCAAGCCGACAGCTTGGGGGGGGGAAACACCATATATTTT. Its translation is CASSQADSLGGGNTIYF.

The V call is TRBV6-5, the J call TRBJ1-2; D gene ambiguous. V gave up 5 bases and J gave up 0 bases, with 7 bases separating them. This CDR3 is built from 13 residues. Germline V gene lookup returns CDR1 MNHEY and CDR2 SVGAGI. This chain's CDR3 is CASSQQSNYGYTF. CDR3 DNA: TGTGCCAGCAGTCAACAGTCTAACTATGGCTACACCTTC.

The chain has TRBV4-1 and TRBJ2-1; 7 bases fit TRBD2. In germline, CDR1 is MGHRA, CDR2 YSYEKL. The V gene end was trimmed by 0 bases and the J gene end by 3 bases; junction bases not matched to a gene: 8. CDR3 length: 17 residues. The CDR3 is CASSQEGAGDLYNEQFF. CDR3 DNA sequence: TGCGCCAGCAGCCAAGAAGGTGCGGGGGACCTCTACAATGAGCAGTTCTTC.

This chain uses TRBV13 with TRBJ2-1; 9 nucleotides line up with TRBD1. Trimming cost V 4 bases and J 4 bases; bases outside gene matches: 5. Looked up from germline, CDR1 is PRHDT and CDR2 is FYEKMQ (reference sequence). This CDR3 spans 15 amino acids. In DNA, the CDR3 is TGTGCCAGCAGCTGGACAGGGGAGGGGTACAATGAGCAGTTCTTC. Protein sequence: CASSWTGEGYNEQFF.

The chain joins TRBV27 to TRBJ1-2; possible D gene TRBD1, 6 bases. CDR3 length equals 15 residues. V shed 2 bases and J shed 6 bases, with 16 bases lying between them. Germline V gene lookup returns CDR1 MNHEY and CDR2 SMNVEV (reference sequence). CDR3 residues: CASSLLRGDVDGYTF. The CDR3 coding sequence is TGTGCCAGCAGTTTACTCAGGGGCGATGTGGATGGCTACACCTTC.

The rearrangement links TRBV7-2 to TRBJ2-7; no definite D call. Between the trimmed V and J ends, which lost 1 base and 9 bases, there was a span of 10 bases. The CDR3 totals 12 residues. Germline CDR1 reads SGHTA; CDR2 reads FQGNSA. The DNA of the CDR3 is TGTGCCAGCAGCTTAGGTTCTCTCGGGCAGTACTTC. Translated, it gives CASSLGSLGQYF.

The chain combines TRBV4-1 with TRBJ2-1; D not certain. The germline CDR1 and CDR2 sequences are MGHRA and YSYEKL. Trimming left V 1 base short and J 9 bases short, with 10 bases between. This CDR3 spans 13 amino acids. CDR3 sequence reads: CASSQVLVTEQFF. CDR3 in DNA: TGCGCCAGCAGCCAAGTTCTAGTCACTGAGCAGTTCTTC.